The T cell receptor beta chain described here comes from a study of response to subunit inactivated influenza vaccine. Study-wide results and caveats: Authors proposed each seasonal influenza vaccination draws in few new T cells.

The sample holds a few counts of this clonotype. Its antigen is not identified. This CDR3 has 16 amino acids. From germline, CDR1 is DFQATT and CDR2 SNEGSKA (reference sequence). V shed 1 base, J shed 3 bases, and the junction held 6 bases outside the gene matches. TCRdb passed the RT-PCR reads through MiXCR, listing each CDR3 protein once. The sample lists about 520,000 distinct CDR3 sequences, over 25% seen once, with 1.5% to 2% in the top ten. This sequence originates from a man aged 50 or older who received an inactivated influenza vaccine. The material sequenced was CD4+ T cells sorted from PBMCs, taken more than 4 days after vaccination. V gene TRBV20-1 combines with J gene TRBJ1-6, with 7 bases matching TRBD1. The CDR3 region is CSARAGQTDYNSPLHF. DNA for the CDR3: TGCAGTGCTAGAGCGGGACAGACCGACTATAATTCACCCCTCCACTTT.